The rows below give T cell receptor beta chains drawn from one sample of a study of blood T cells in healthy people across ages. Each CDR3 protein is one row after TCRdb ran MiXCR on the 5' RACE reads. The sample carries about 700,000 distinct CDR3 sequences, around 32% recorded once. Input material: blood. The receptors stem from a woman aged 80 or older in good health. Both conserved end residues are part of each CDR3. Each record gives: D gene, clone size, J gene, V gene, CDR3 DNA, CDR3 protein. The D gene is left open where the match is weak. The size entry is marked missing in some rows and otherwise reads once, few, many or a size class.

D: TRBD2
size: many
J: TRBJ2-5
V: TRBV6-6
DNA: TGTGCCAGCAGGGAGGGACTAGCGGGGGAGACCCAGTACTTC
CDR3: CASREGLAGETQYF

D: TRBD1
size: many
J: TRBJ2-7
V: TRBV28
DNA: TGTGCCAGCAGTTCCCCCTCCGGGACAGGGACCTACGAGCAGTACTTC
CDR3: CASSSPSGTGTYEQYF

D: TRBD2
size: many
J: TRBJ2-5
V: TRBV5-1
DNA: TGCGCCAGCAGCGGGACTAGCGGGGTAGAGACCCAGTACTTC
CDR3: CASSGTSGVETQYF

D: TRBD1
size: -
J: TRBJ1-2
V: TRBV20-1
DNA: TGCAGTGCTAGAGCCCCCCCGGATTGGGGGACAGGGGGACTCTATGGCTACACCTTC
CDR3: CSARAPPDWGTGGLYGYTF

D: TRBD1
size: many
J: TRBJ1-2
V: TRBV19
DNA: TGTGCCAGCAGTACGACAGGGTTCGGCTACACCTTC
CDR3: CASSTTGFGYTF

D: -
size: few
J: TRBJ1-3
V: TRBV24-1
DNA: TGTGCCGCCGGTTCTGGAAACACCATATATTTT
CDR3: CAAGSGNTIYF

D: -
size: many
J: TRBJ2-7
V: TRBV20-1
DNA: TGCAGTGCTAGCGAACAAGCTAGCGAGCAGTACTTC
CDR3: CSASEQASEQYF

D: -
size: many
J: TRBJ2-1
V: TRBV12-3/TRBV12-4
DNA: TGTGCCAGCAGTTTAAAGATCCAGGGTGAGCAGTTCTTC
CDR3: CASSLKIQGEQFF

D: TRBD1
size: few
J: TRBJ2-5
V: TRBV28
DNA: TGTGCCAGCAGTGCAAACAGGGGATTGGAGACCCAGTACTTC
CDR3: CASSANRGLETQYF

D: TRBD1
size: many
J: TRBJ2-7
V: TRBV2
DNA: TGTGCCAGCAGACACCGGGACAGCTCCTACGAGCAGTACTTC
CDR3: CASRHRDSSYEQYF

D: -
size: many
J: TRBJ2-7
V: TRBV6-2/TRBV6-3
DNA: TGTGCCAGCACAGACCGGCTGGCCTACGAGCAGTACTTC
CDR3: CASTDRLAYEQYF

D: -
size: -
J: TRBJ2-7
V: TRBV6-5
DNA: TGTGCCAGCAGTTATCAGGTTTGGGGCTCCTACAATGAGCAGTACTTC
CDR3: CASSYQVWGSYNEQYF

D: -
size: many
J: TRBJ2-3
V: TRBV12-3/TRBV12-4
DNA: TGTGCCAGCAGCCCAGAGGCCTATACGCAGTATTTT
CDR3: CASSPEAYTQYF

D: -
size: many
J: TRBJ2-4
V: TRBV5-4
DNA: TGTGCCAGCAGCCCTGTAGGGGCCAAAAACATTCAGTACTTC
CDR3: CASSPVGAKNIQYF

D: TRBD1
size: -
J: TRBJ2-1
V: TRBV27
DNA: TGTGCCAGCAGACTACTCGGACAGGGGGCTATCAATGAGCAGTTCTTC
CDR3: CASRLLGQGAINEQFF

D: -
size: many
J: TRBJ1-2
V: TRBV6-2/TRBV6-3
DNA: TGTGCCAGCAGTGAGAAGGAGTATGGCTACACCTTC
CDR3: CASSEKEYGYTF

D: TRBD2
size: -
J: TRBJ2-4
V: TRBV18
DNA: TGTGCCAGTTCACCGAGCGGGGGGACCACAAACATTCAGTACTTC
CDR3: CASSPSGGTTNIQYF

D: -
size: many
J: TRBJ2-6
V: TRBV12-3/TRBV12-4
DNA: TGTGCCAGCAGCCTTCGGGAGACGGGGGGGGCCAACGTCCTGACTTTC
CDR3: CASSLRETGGANVLTF

D: TRBD1
size: many
J: TRBJ1-5
V: TRBV6-2/TRBV6-3
DNA: TGTGCCAGCAGTTACTTATCCGGGACAGGGAAGAGTACTGGCAATCAGCCCCAGCATTTT
CDR3: CASSYLSGTGKSTGNQPQHF

D: -
size: -
J: TRBJ2-7
V: TRBV7-2
DNA: TGTGCCAGCAGCAAATATACAGGGTACGAGCAGTACTTC
CDR3: CASSKYTGYEQYF

D: TRBD2
size: -
J: TRBJ2-7
V: TRBV7-2
DNA: TGTGCCAGCAGCCAGCTTGCGGGAGCAGTCAGCGAGCAGTACTTC
CDR3: CASSQLAGAVSEQYF

D: -
size: -
J: TRBJ1-1
V: TRBV10-3
DNA: TGTGCCATCAGCCAGGGTACTGAAGCTTTCTTT
CDR3: CAISQGTEAFF

D: -
size: once
J: TRBJ1-3
V: TRBV7-2
DNA: TGTGCCAGCAGCCAGGTGGTCTCTGGAAACACCATATATTTT
CDR3: CASSQVVSGNTIYF

D: TRBD1
size: many
J: TRBJ1-2
V: TRBV5-1
DNA: TGCGCCAGCAGCGTCCGGGACAGGGCCTATGGCTACACCTTC
CDR3: CASSVRDRAYGYTF

D: TRBD2
size: few
J: TRBJ2-1
V: TRBV20-1
DNA: TGCAGTGCCCGGCCGCCGGGACTAGCGGGAGTCAATGAGCAGTTCTTC
CDR3: CSARPPGLAGVNEQFF

D: -
size: -
J: TRBJ2-7
V: TRBV10-3
DNA: TGTGCCATCAGAAAGAGAGACAGCTCCTACGAGCAGTACTTC
CDR3: CAIRKRDSSYEQYF

D: -
size: many
J: TRBJ1-2
V: TRBV20-1
DNA: TGCAGTGCTAGAGTACAGGGCTATGGCTACACCTTC
CDR3: CSARVQGYGYTF

D: -
size: many
J: TRBJ1-2
V: TRBV2
DNA: TGTGCCAGCACAGGGACGGGGACCTATGGCTACACCTTC
CDR3: CASTGTGTYGYTF

D: -
size: -
J: TRBJ2-1
V: TRBV5-1
DNA: TGCGCCAGCAGCTTTAAGCGGAGGGAAAACAATGAGCAGTTCTTC
CDR3: CASSFKRRENNEQFF

D: TRBD2
size: many
J: TRBJ2-5
V: TRBV6-1
DNA: TGTGCCAGCATGAAGCGGGGGGGCCAGGAGACCCAGTACTTC
CDR3: CASMKRGGQETQYF

D: -
size: few
J: TRBJ2-2
V: TRBV5-1
DNA: TGCGCCAGCAGCCAAAACCAGGGGAACACCGGGGAGCTGTTTTTT
CDR3: CASSQNQGNTGELFF

D: TRBD2
size: -
J: TRBJ2-1
V: TRBV7-9
DNA: TGTGCCAGCCGACAGGGACTAGCGGTCTCCTACAATGAGCAGTTCTTC
CDR3: CASRQGLAVSYNEQFF

D: -
size: many
J: TRBJ2-3
V: TRBV6-6
DNA: TGTGCCAGCAGCCCCTTAGTTCATACGCAGTATTTT
CDR3: CASSPLVHTQYF

D: -
size: -
J: TRBJ2-2
V: TRBV27
DNA: TGTGCCAGCAGTTCGTTTTACGGGGAGCTGTTTTTT
CDR3: CASSSFYGELFF

D: -
size: -
J: TRBJ2-7
V: TRBV5-1
DNA: TGCGCCAGCAGCTTGGTAGGAACTTCCTACGAGCAGTACTTC
CDR3: CASSLVGTSYEQYF

D: TRBD1
size: many
J: TRBJ1-4
V: TRBV24-1
DNA: TGTGCCACCAGTGACTCCACGGGACAGGGCCTCGGAAAACTGTTTTTT
CDR3: CATSDSTGQGLGKLFF

D: TRBD2
size: many
J: TRBJ2-3
V: TRBV9
DNA: TGTGCCAGCAGCTCGCCGGGTGGGACTAGCGGGTTAGCAGATACGCAGTATTTT
CDR3: CASSSPGGTSGLADTQYF

D: -
size: -
J: TRBJ2-7
V: TRBV12-3/TRBV12-4
DNA: TGTGCCAGCAGTGAAGGCAACGAGCAGTACTTC
CDR3: CASSEGNEQYF

D: -
size: -
J: TRBJ2-2
V: TRBV20-1
DNA: TGCAGTGCCCCAAACCTGAGAGCCGGGGAGCTGTTTTTT
CDR3: CSAPNLRAGELFF

D: TRBD2
size: -
J: TRBJ2-7
V: TRBV28
DNA: TGTGCCAGCAGTCCCAGACTAGCGGGGGCCTACGAGCAGTACTTC
CDR3: CASSPRLAGAYEQYF

D: TRBD1
size: -
J: TRBJ1-1
V: TRBV18
DNA: TGTGCCAGCTCACCACTACCCCAGGGGGCTGAAGGTGAAGCTTTCTTT
CDR3: CASSPLPQGAEGEAFF

D: -
size: many
J: TRBJ2-5
V: TRBV20-1
DNA: TGCAGTGCGCAACGGGCTAGCGAGACTGTAGAGACCCAGTACTTC
CDR3: CSAQRASETVETQYF

D: TRBD1
size: many
J: TRBJ2-7
V: TRBV5-5
DNA: TGTGCCAGCAGCTCCAGGGGGCTCTACGAGCAGTACTTC
CDR3: CASSSRGLYEQYF

D: TRBD1
size: many
J: TRBJ1-6
V: TRBV10-3
DNA: TGTGCCATCAGGGACAGGGGGAGCTCCTATAATTCACCCCTCCACTTT
CDR3: CAIRDRGSSYNSPLHF

D: TRBD1
size: many
J: TRBJ1-2
V: TRBV5-4
DNA: TGTGCCAGCAGCCCAGGATTCCAGACAGGGAACTATGGCTACACCTTC
CDR3: CASSPGFQTGNYGYTF

D: TRBD2
size: -
J: TRBJ2-1
V: TRBV20-1
DNA: TGCAGTGCTGTTCCTAGCGGTTACTCCTACAATGAGCAGTTCTTC
CDR3: CSAVPSGYSYNEQFF

D: TRBD1
size: -
J: TRBJ2-3
V: TRBV5-1
DNA: TGCGCCAGCAGCTTGGCCGGGACAGGGGGTTCAGATACGCAGTATTTT
CDR3: CASSLAGTGGSDTQYF

D: -
size: few
J: TRBJ2-1
V: TRBV4-1
DNA: TGCGCCAGCAGCCAACCCCCCCGTGGACAAAAGCTCGACAATGAGCAGTTCTTC
CDR3: CASSQPPRGQKLDNEQFF

D: TRBD2
size: many
J: TRBJ2-7
V: TRBV5-6
DNA: TGTGCCAGCAGCTTGGCCGTCGGGGGGGCATACGAGCAGTACTTC
CDR3: CASSLAVGGAYEQYF

D: TRBD1
size: many
J: TRBJ1-2
V: TRBV5-1
DNA: TGCGCCAGCAGCTCGGGACAGGGGACCGCCTATGGCTACACCTTC
CDR3: CASSSGQGTAYGYTF

D: TRBD1
size: few
J: TRBJ1-1
V: TRBV7-2
DNA: TGTGCCAGCAGCTTAGGATGGAGGTCTGGGACAGGGGGAGGTAGGACTGAAGCTTTCTTT
CDR3: CASSLGWRSGTGGGRTEAFF

D: -
size: few
J: TRBJ2-6
V: TRBV5-4
DNA: TGTGCCAGCAGGTTAGGTGAGGCCAACGTCCTGACTTTC
CDR3: CASRLGEANVLTF

D: -
size: many
J: TRBJ1-1
V: TRBV5-6
DNA: TGTGCCAGCAGCTCGTTTAACACTGAAGCTTTCTTT
CDR3: CASSSFNTEAFF

D: TRBD1
size: few
J: TRBJ2-2
V: TRBV10-3
DNA: TGTGCCATCAGTCCGGGACAGGGGGCCGGGGAGCTGTTTTTT
CDR3: CAISPGQGAGELFF

D: TRBD1
size: many
J: TRBJ2-7
V: TRBV20-1
DNA: TGCAGTGCTACCATACCGACAGGGGGACAGGGCTACGAGCAGTACTTC
CDR3: CSATIPTGGQGYEQYF

D: TRBD1
size: few
J: TRBJ2-7
V: TRBV6-6
DNA: TGTGCCAGCAGTGGTCGGGACAGGAGCTCCTACGGGCAGTACTTC
CDR3: CASSGRDRSSYGQYF

D: -
size: -
J: TRBJ2-7
V: TRBV7-3
DNA: TGTGCCAGCAGCCCAACCCGGACTTGTGATAGGCAGTACTTC
CDR3: CASSPTRTCDRQYF

D: -
size: few
J: TRBJ2-1
V: TRBV30
DNA: TGTGCCTGGAGTCCCCAATCCTTTAGTGAGCAGTTCTTC
CDR3: CAWSPQSFSEQFF